The rows below give T cell receptor beta chains drawn from one sample of a study of glioma-infiltrating T cells. A single record per CDR3 protein comes from TCRdb applying MiXCR to the multiplex PCR reads. The data show about 140,000 distinct CDR3 sequences, more than 35% seen once. The sample was glioma tissue, nonneoplastic brain tissue, or PBMCs (not recorded which). The receptors derive from a human donor with low-grade glioma or glioblastoma, undergoing nonglioma brain surgery, or in good health (not recorded which). The CDR3 runs from the conserved cysteine through the conserved F or W. The order of the fields is J gene, clone size, D gene, V gene, CDR3 protein, CDR3 DNA. The D gene is left open where the match is weak. Expanded clones get a size class; other rows say once, few or many, or leave the size out.

j_gene: TRBJ1-5; abundance: -; d_gene: -; v_gene: TRBV28; CDR3aa: CASSMRQHNQPQHF; CDR3nt: TGTGCCAGCAGTATGAGACAGCACAATCAGCCCCAGCATTTT
j_gene: TRBJ2-4; abundance: -; d_gene: TRBD1; v_gene: TRBV12-3/TRBV12-4; CDR3aa: CASSTDRVKNIQYF; CDR3nt: TGTGCCAGCAGCACGGACAGGGTAAAAAACATTCAGTACTTC
j_gene: TRBJ1-3; abundance: few; d_gene: -; v_gene: TRBV4-3; CDR3aa: CASSQDRRGFGNTIYF; CDR3nt: TGCGCCAGCAGCCAAGATCGGAGAGGGTTCGGAAACACCATATATTTT
j_gene: TRBJ2-3; abundance: few; d_gene: -; v_gene: TRBV2; CDR3aa: CASSDRLLDTQYF; CDR3nt: TGTGCCAGCAGTGATAGACTCCTAGATACGCAGTATTTT
j_gene: TRBJ1-1; abundance: many; d_gene: -; v_gene: TRBV6-1; CDR3aa: CASSEDGGHTEAFF; CDR3nt: TGTGCCAGCAGTGAAGATGGGGGCCACACTGAAGCTTTCTTT
j_gene: TRBJ2-3; abundance: few; d_gene: -; v_gene: TRBV20-1; CDR3aa: CSARGFEGGRKSADTQYF; CDR3nt: TGCAGTGCTAGAGGATTCGAGGGAGGCCGCAAAAGCGCAGATACGCAGTATTTT
j_gene: TRBJ2-3; abundance: few; d_gene: -; v_gene: TRBV6-1; CDR3aa: CASSERRGGRTDTQYF; CDR3nt: TGTGCCAGCAGTGAACGAAGGGGGGGCAGGACAGATACGCAGTATTTT
j_gene: TRBJ1-5; abundance: few; d_gene: TRBD1; v_gene: TRBV6-2/TRBV6-3; CDR3aa: CASSRQGASNQPQHF; CDR3nt: TGTGCCAGCAGTCGACAGGGGGCTAGCAATCAGCCCCAGCATTTT
j_gene: TRBJ2-5; abundance: -; d_gene: -; v_gene: TRBV18; CDR3aa: CASSPQGRETQYF; CDR3nt: TGTGCCAGCTCACCACAGGGTCGAGAGACCCAGTACTTC
j_gene: TRBJ2-3; abundance: many; d_gene: TRBD2; v_gene: TRBV7-2; CDR3aa: CASSLDPGLAGGRTDTQYF; CDR3nt: TGTGCCAGCAGCTTAGATCCGGGACTAGCGGGGGGGCGCACAGATACGCAGTATTTT
j_gene: TRBJ2-7; abundance: -; d_gene: TRBD1; v_gene: TRBV6-1; CDR3aa: CASSTNRGYEQYF; CDR3nt: TGTGCCAGCAGTACAAACAGGGGATACGAGCAGTACTTC
j_gene: TRBJ2-3; abundance: -; d_gene: -; v_gene: TRBV7-2; CDR3aa: CASSLQRDTQYF; CDR3nt: TGTGCCAGCAGCTTACAGCGGGATACGCAGTATTTT
j_gene: TRBJ1-2; abundance: few; d_gene: -; v_gene: TRBV20-1; CDR3aa: CSARAPYSYGYTF; CDR3nt: TGCAGTGCTAGAGCCCCCTATTCCTATGGCTACACCTTC
j_gene: TRBJ1-2; abundance: once; d_gene: TRBD1; v_gene: TRBV19; CDR3aa: CASSNQPGGYGYTF; CDR3nt: TGTGCCAGTAGCAACCAGCCAGGGGGCTATGGCTACACCTTC
j_gene: TRBJ2-7; abundance: -; d_gene: TRBD1; v_gene: TRBV6-1; CDR3aa: CASGETGLSYEQYF; CDR3nt: TGTGCCAGCGGTGAGACAGGGCTTTCCTACGAGCAGTACTTC
j_gene: TRBJ2-3; abundance: -; d_gene: TRBD1; v_gene: TRBV19; CDR3aa: CASGDRGSTDTQYF; CDR3nt: TGTGCCAGTGGGGACAGGGGTTCCACAGATACGCAGTATTTT
j_gene: TRBJ1-1; abundance: many; d_gene: -; v_gene: TRBV7-2; CDR3aa: CASSFGRGNTEAFF; CDR3nt: TGTGCCAGCAGCTTTGGGAGGGGCAACACTGAAGCTTTCTTT
j_gene: TRBJ2-7; abundance: -; d_gene: -; v_gene: TRBV15; CDR3aa: CATSRDHRVSLYEQYF; CDR3nt: TGTGCCACCAGCAGAGATCACCGGGTCAGTCTCTACGAGCAGTACTTC
j_gene: TRBJ1-6; abundance: -; d_gene: -; v_gene: TRBV20-1; CDR3aa: CSARTFYNSPLHF; CDR3nt: TGCAGTGCTAGGACGTTCTATAATTCACCCCTCCACTTT
j_gene: TRBJ2-5; abundance: few; d_gene: -; v_gene: TRBV20-1; CDR3aa: CSASREDQETQYF; CDR3nt: TGCAGTGCTAGTCGTGAGGACCAAGAGACCCAGTACTTC
j_gene: TRBJ1-1; abundance: once; d_gene: -; v_gene: TRBV12-3/TRBV12-4; CDR3aa: CASRRGTGNTEAFF; CDR3nt: TGTGCCAGCAGGCGAGGGACGGGGAACACTGAAGCTTTCTTT
j_gene: TRBJ2-1; abundance: -; d_gene: -; v_gene: TRBV7-2; CDR3aa: CASSLVQGGYNEQFF; CDR3nt: TGTGCCAGCAGCTTAGTCCAGGGGGGCTACAATGAGCAGTTCTTC
j_gene: TRBJ2-5; abundance: few; d_gene: -; v_gene: TRBV2; CDR3aa: CASRPQETQYF; CDR3nt: TGTGCCAGCAGGCCCCAAGAGACCCAGTACTTC
j_gene: TRBJ2-5; abundance: -; d_gene: -; v_gene: TRBV7-2; CDR3aa: CASSVYFGGWGETQYF; CDR3nt: TGTGCCAGCAGCGTCTATTTCGGGGGATGGGGGGAGACCCAGTACTTC
j_gene: TRBJ2-5; abundance: few; d_gene: -; v_gene: TRBV6-1; CDR3aa: CASSEQGSTTETQYF; CDR3nt: TGTGCCAGCAGCGAGCAGGGGAGTACAACAGAGACCCAGTACTTC
j_gene: TRBJ1-5; abundance: few; d_gene: -; v_gene: TRBV6-6; CDR3aa: CATQERGYSNQPQHF; CDR3nt: TGTGCCACCCAGGAGCGGGGGTATAGCAATCAGCCCCAGCATTTT
j_gene: TRBJ2-1; abundance: few; d_gene: -; v_gene: TRBV27; CDR3aa: CASGSSNEQFF; CDR3nt: TGTGCCAGCGGTAGTTCCAATGAGCAGTTCTTC
j_gene: TRBJ2-5; abundance: many; d_gene: -; v_gene: TRBV6-1; CDR3aa: CASTGDGFQETQYF; CDR3nt: TGTGCCAGCACAGGGGATGGGTTCCAAGAGACCCAGTACTTC
j_gene: TRBJ1-4; abundance: -; d_gene: -; v_gene: TRBV10-3; CDR3aa: CAIRTGGNEKLFF; CDR3nt: TGTGCCATCAGGACAGGTGGTAATGAAAAACTGTTTTTT
j_gene: TRBJ1-6; abundance: -; d_gene: -; v_gene: TRBV6-6; CDR3aa: CASSYSGTTYNSPLHF; CDR3nt: TGTGCCAGCAGTTACTCGGGCACCACCTATAATTCACCCCTCCACTTT
j_gene: TRBJ2-1; abundance: -; d_gene: -; v_gene: TRBV27; CDR3aa: CASSLSSYGRDYNEQFF; CDR3nt: TGTGCCAGCAGTTTATCTAGCTACGGAAGGGACTACAATGAGCAGTTCTTC
j_gene: TRBJ2-2; abundance: once; d_gene: TRBD2; v_gene: TRBV4-1; CDR3aa: CASSQEVAGVDVGELFF; CDR3nt: TGCGCCAGCAGCCAAGAGGTAGCGGGAGTCGATGTCGGGGAGCTGTTTTTT
j_gene: TRBJ2-1; abundance: -; d_gene: -; v_gene: TRBV7-2; CDR3aa: CASSLDRDDEQFF; CDR3nt: TGTGCCAGCAGCTTAGACAGGGACGATGAGCAGTTCTTC